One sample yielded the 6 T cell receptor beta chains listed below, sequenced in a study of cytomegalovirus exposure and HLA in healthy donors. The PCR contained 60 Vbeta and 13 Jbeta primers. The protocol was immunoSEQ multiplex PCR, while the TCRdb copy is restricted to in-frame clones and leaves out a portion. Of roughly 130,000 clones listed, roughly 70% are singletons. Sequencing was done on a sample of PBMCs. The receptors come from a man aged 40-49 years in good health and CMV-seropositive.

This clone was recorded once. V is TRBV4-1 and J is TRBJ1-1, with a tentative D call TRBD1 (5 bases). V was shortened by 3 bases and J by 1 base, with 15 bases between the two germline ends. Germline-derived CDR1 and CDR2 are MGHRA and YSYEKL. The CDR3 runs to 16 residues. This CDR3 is CASSQGGRGANTEAFF. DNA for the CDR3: TGCGCCAGCAGCCAGGGGGGGAGGGGTGCGAACACTGAAGCTTTCTTT.

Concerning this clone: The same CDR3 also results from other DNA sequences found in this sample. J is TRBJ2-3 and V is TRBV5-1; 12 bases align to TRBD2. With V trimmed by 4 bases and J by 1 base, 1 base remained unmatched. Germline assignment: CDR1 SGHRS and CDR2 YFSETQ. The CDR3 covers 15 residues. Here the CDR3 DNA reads TGCGCCAGCAGCCGACTAGCGGGGGGCACAGATACGCAGTATTTT. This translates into CASSRLAGGTDTQYF.

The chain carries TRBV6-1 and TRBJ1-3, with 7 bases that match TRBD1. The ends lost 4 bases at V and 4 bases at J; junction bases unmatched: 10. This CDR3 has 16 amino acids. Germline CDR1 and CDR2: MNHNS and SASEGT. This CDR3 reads CASSGPTGSGGNTIYF. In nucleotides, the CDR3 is TGTGCCAGCAGTGGCCCGACAGGGTCTGGAGGAAACACCATATATTTT.

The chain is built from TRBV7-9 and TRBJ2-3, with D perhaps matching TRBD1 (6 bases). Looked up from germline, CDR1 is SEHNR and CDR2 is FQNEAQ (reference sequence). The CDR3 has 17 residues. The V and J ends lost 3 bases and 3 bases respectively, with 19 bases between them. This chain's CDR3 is CASSFLGGGGRTDTQYF. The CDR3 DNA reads TGTGCCAGCAGCTTCCTAGGGGGTGGGGGAAGAACAGATACGCAGTATTTT.

The CDR3, as DNA: TGTGCCAGTAGCTTTCAGACAGGTTTTTGGCCCCAGCATTTT. The encoded protein is CASSFQTGFWPQHF. The rearrangement uses TRBV19 and TRBJ1-5; D possibly corresponds to TRBD1 (6 bases). The CDR3 runs to 14 residues. The V gene lost 6 bases and the J gene lost 9 bases, with 18 bases spanning the gap. CDR1 and CDR2 from the germline V gene are LNHDA and SQIVND (reference sequence).

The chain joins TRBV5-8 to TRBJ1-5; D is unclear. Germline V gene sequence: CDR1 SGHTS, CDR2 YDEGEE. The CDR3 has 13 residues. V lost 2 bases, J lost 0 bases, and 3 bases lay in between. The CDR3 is CASSFYSNQPQHF. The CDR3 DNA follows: TGTGCCAGCAGCTTTTATAGCAATCAGCCCCAGCATTTT.